The source of this TCR beta chain is a study of blood T cell repertoires in COVID-19 (TCRdb year 2020). The study in broad terms: Samples from collaborators originated in the United States, Italy and Spain and spanned both the acute and convalescent phases of COVID-19. The samples were drawn from two sources: the first 160 participants of the ongoing ImmuneRACE study, and some 1,300 subjects contributed by 6 global collaborators. Deeply sampled blood TCRbeta repertoires from subjects exposed to, actively infected with, or recovered from COVID-19 were included in the dataset. The prospective study material was composed of cDNA or gDNA derived from T cells, B-cell-depleted T cells, or PBMCs. Where HLA class I and class II types were available, the types were taken from metadata supplied by the sample provider, not from assay-based typing. The sample metadata nearly always contained a de-identified subject ID, COVID-19 status, age in years and sex. A freely available public database, intended as a resource for researchers studying the immune response to SARS-CoV-2, is where the repertoires were released. General study outcomes and caveats: The quantity of clinical and demographic metadata differed by source and by participant and was supplied without curation.

The CDR3 sequence holds 13 residues, the cysteine and phenylalanine included. Only the CDR3 region is kept as DNA, spanning 39 bases read in frame from base 1. CDR1 MDHEN and CDR2 SYDVKM were looked up in the germline V gene. V trim: 4 bases; J trim: 1 base; unmatched bases: 0. TCRbeta CDR3 regions were amplified from genomic DNA by means of the immunoSEQ Assay, a bias-controlled multiplex PCR. As for the authors' bioinformatics: Within the assay, amplification of reference gene primers was used to estimate how many nucleated cells each sample contained. Sequence reads were collapsed and filtered to measure the absolute abundance of every unique TCRbeta CDR3 rearrangement. For each sample, productive Simpson clonality was calculated as the square root of Simpson's diversity index over productive rearrangements. The table comes from immuneACCESS by way of TCRdb, which keeps in-frame sequences with V and J called. Part of the clones is missing from these tables; in studies checked, under half for an unresolved V gene and the rest for unknown reasons. V and J calls and clone size are as listed in that table; D and trimming were resolved from the DNA. This sample is represented by more than 35,000 clones; around nine tenths of them were singletons. Clones ranked in the top ten supply about 31% of the sample.

The collaborating institutions used their own protocols to collect whole blood in K2EDTA tubes. For TCRbeta analysis, collaborator samples were shipped as frozen whole blood, as isolated PBMCs, or as DNA extracted from either sample type. About this clone: Its antigen remains undetermined. Base qualities were left out, and no much larger clone turns up one base away.

This TCR was recovered from a man in his 70s with active COVID-19. The sample consisted of peripheral blood. Recombination linked TRBV28 to TRBJ2-5, and 7 junctional nucleotides match TRBD1. The nucleotide sequence reads as follows: TGTGCCAGCAGTTCAGGGGGCCAAGAGACCCAGTACTTC. Translation gives CASSSGGQETQYF.